A selection of T cell receptor beta chains follows, all from one sample in a study of cytomegalovirus exposure and HLA in healthy donors. Method: immunoSEQ multiplex PCR; TCRdb's copy keeps in-frame clones and lacks some. The data hold about 97,000 clones, with about 95% observed a single time. Sequencing input: PBMCs. These TCRs come from a woman aged 18-30 years in good health and CMV-seronegative. CDR3s include the opening cysteine and the closing phenylalanine or tryptophan.

j_gene | v_gene | CDR3aa
TRBJ2-7 | TRBV7-2 | CASSLGASGGAYEQYF
TRBJ2-5 | TRBV9 | CASSSPTGTSEETQYF
TRBJ1-1 | TRBV11-3 | CASSRQGGGNTEAFF
TRBJ1-2 | TRBV5-1 | CASSGYTSLGPGYTF
TRBJ2-3 | TRBV5-1 | CASSLAQQLVDTQYF
TRBJ2-7 | TRBV4-1 | CASSLLATSVYEQYF
TRBJ2-1 | TRBV6-6 | CASSPMGGRDYNEQFF
TRBJ2-3 | TRBV4-1 | CASSQEIGGHSTDTQYF
TRBJ2-2 | TRBV7-2 | CASSPLGPGLGTGELFF
TRBJ2-7 | TRBV6-6 | CASSYQRESAYEQYF
TRBJ1-2 | TRBV4-1 | CASGDGYGYTF
TRBJ2-2 | TRBV30 | CAWSALAGSFTGELFF
TRBJ2-1 | TRBV30 | CAWSSIETGDEQFF
TRBJ1-1 | TRBV6-5 | CASSPGSNTEAFF
TRBJ2-1 | TRBV6-1 | CASMGGKHNEQFF
TRBJ2-2 | TRBV4-1 | CASSIRTSDTGELFF
TRBJ2-2 | TRBV4-3 | CASSQGLGVNTGELFF
TRBJ1-2 | TRBV6-5 | CASRGQGGYTF
TRBJ1-2 | TRBV9 | CASTQGPRYGYTF
TRBJ2-5 | TRBV11-2 | CASSNSGSGGTQETQYF
TRBJ2-1 | TRBV29-1 | CSVGVGAIDEQFF
TRBJ2-5 | TRBV9 | CASSVDFAETQYF
TRBJ2-2 | TRBV19 | CASSTQGTGELFF
TRBJ2-5 | TRBV7-7 | CASSLGRVKEETQYF
TRBJ2-6 | TRBV5-4 | CASSLDPLQANVLTF